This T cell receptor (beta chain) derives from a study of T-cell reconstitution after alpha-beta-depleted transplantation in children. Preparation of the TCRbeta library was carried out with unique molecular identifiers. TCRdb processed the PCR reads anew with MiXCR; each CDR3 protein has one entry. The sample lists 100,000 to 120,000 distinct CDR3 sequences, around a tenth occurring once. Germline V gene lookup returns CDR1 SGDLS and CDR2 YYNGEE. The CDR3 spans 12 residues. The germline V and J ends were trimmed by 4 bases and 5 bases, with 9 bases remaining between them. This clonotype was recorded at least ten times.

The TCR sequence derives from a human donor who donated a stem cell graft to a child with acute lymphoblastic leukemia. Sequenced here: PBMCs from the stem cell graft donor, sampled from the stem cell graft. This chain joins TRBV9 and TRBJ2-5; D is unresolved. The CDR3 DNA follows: TGTGCCAGCAGCCCCCAAGAGGAGACCCAGTACTTC. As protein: CASSPQEETQYF. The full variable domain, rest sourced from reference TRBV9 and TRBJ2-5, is DSGVTQTPKHLITATGQRVTLRCSPRSGDLSVYWYQQSLDQGLQFLIQYYNGEERAKGNILERFSAQQFPDLHSELNLSSLELGDSALYFCASSPQEETQYFGPGTRLLVL.